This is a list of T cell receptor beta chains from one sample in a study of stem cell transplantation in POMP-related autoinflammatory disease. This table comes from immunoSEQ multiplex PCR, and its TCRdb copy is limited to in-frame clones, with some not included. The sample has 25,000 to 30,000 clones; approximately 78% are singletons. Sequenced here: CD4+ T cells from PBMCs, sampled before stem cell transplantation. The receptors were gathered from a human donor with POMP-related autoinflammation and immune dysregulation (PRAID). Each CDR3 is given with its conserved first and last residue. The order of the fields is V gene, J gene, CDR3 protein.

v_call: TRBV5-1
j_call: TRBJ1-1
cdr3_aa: CASSLTGRTDTEAFF

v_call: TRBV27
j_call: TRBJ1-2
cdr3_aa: CASSLRGSVRPHLYGYTF

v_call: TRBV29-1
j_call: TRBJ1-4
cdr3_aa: CSVWGVNEKLFF

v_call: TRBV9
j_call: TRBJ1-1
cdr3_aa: CASSVAWMNTEAFF

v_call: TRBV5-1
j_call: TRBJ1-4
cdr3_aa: CASSLPGPANEKLFF

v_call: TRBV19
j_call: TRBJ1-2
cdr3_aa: CASSNSGAGNYGYTF

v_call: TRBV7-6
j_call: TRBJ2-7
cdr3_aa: CASSSLAGAYEQYF

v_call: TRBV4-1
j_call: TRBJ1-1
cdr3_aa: CATSFLRGRNTEAFF

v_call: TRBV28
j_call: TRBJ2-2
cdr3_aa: CASSWRPLSVTGELFF

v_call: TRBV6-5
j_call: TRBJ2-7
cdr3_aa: CASSNTGSLGEQYF

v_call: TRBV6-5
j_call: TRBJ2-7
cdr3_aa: CASSYGGGLTYEQYF

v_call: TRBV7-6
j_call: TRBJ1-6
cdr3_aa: CASTRGQGYNSPLHF

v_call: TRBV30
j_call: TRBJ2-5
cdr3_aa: CAWGPGPHQETQYF

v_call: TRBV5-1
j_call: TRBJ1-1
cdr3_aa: CASSSDTYQWPAFF

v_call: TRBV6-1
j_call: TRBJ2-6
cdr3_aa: CASKVTGANVLTF

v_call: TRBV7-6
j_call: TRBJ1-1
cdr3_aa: CASSLDHGPDTEAFF

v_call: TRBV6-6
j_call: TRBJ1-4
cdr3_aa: CASRRQGNNEKLFF

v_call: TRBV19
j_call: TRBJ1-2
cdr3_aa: CASSMKGSGYTF

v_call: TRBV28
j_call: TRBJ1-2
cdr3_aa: CASSLGGGISGYTF

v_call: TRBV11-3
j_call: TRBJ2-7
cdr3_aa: CASTLRKGSYEQYF

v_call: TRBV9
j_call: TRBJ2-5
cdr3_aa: CASSVRGSAEETQYF

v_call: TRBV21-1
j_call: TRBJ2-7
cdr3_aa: CASSKRGPISSYEQYF

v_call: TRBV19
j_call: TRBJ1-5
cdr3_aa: CASSRQDRFSNQPQHF

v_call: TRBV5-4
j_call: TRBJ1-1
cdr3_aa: CASSLAGGANTEAFF

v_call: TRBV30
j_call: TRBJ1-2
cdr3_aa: CAWSVGQGVGYTF

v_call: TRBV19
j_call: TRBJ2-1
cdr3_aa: CASRKAGAPSYNEQFF

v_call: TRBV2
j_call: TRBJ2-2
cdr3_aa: CASRQGDRTGELFF